This passage covers 17 T cell receptor beta chains from one sample sequenced in a study of chemoradiotherapy in HPV16-positive cancers. Sequencing was performed with immunoSEQ multiplex PCR; in TCRdb, only in-frame clones are kept and a portion is missing. The sample has more than 30,000 clones; roughly nine tenths are singletons. Sequences were derived from blood, sampled from a patient who underwent chemoradiotherapy. These receptor sequences come from a human donor with HPV-associated anogenital cancer.

This chain joins TRBV7-8 and TRBJ1-1; D remains ambiguous. Germline CDR1 reads SGHVS; CDR2 reads FQNEAQ. Trimming shortened V by 2 bases and J by 5 bases, and 18 bases separated the two germline ends. CDR3 length: 16 residues. The CDR3 sequence: CASSLPPPPGNTEAFF. In DNA, the CDR3 is TGTGCCAGCAGCTTACCCCCACCCCCGGGGAATACTGAAGCTTTCTTT.

This chain links TRBV30 with TRBJ1-5; D is unresolved. Germline-derived CDR1 and CDR2 are GTSNPN and SVGIG (reference sequence). Trimming removed 0 bases from V and 5 bases from J, with 8 bases in between. The CDR3 consists of 13 residues. The CDR3 nucleotides read TGTGCCTGGAGTGTCGGCCTCGATCAGCCCCAGCATTTT. Protein: CAWSVGLDQPQHF. Full variable domain (outside the CDR3, taken from reference TRBV30 and TRBJ1-5): SQTIHQWPATLVQPVGSPLSLECTVEGTSNPNLYWYRQAAGRGLQLLFYSVGIGQISSEVPQNLSASRPQDRQFILSSKKLLLSDSGFYLCAWSVGLDQPQHFGDGTRLSIL.

The chain uses TRBV30 and TRBJ1-2; tentatively, D is TRBD1 (5 bases). The CDR3 is 14 residues long. The germline V gene has CDR1 GTSNPN and CDR2 SVGIG (reference sequence). The ends were cut back, 6 bases at V and 4 bases at J, with 18 bases in the middle. The CDR3 DNA reads as TGTGCCTGCCACCGCCGGGTAGGGGTCTATGGCTACACCTTC. Encoded protein: CACHRRVGVYGYTF.

The rearrangement joins TRBV7-9 to TRBJ2-1, with 7 bases identical to TRBD2. The CDR3 totals 15 residues. The V segment lost 6 bases and the J segment 2 bases; nucleotides outside the gene matches: 7. From germline, CDR1 is SEHNR and CDR2 FQNEAQ (reference sequence). CDR3 DNA: TGTGCCAGCAGTCTTTATCGGGAGGCCTACAATGAGCAGTTCTTC. This encodes CASSLYREAYNEQFF.

The V and J genes are TRBV19 and TRBJ2-1; 15 bases line up with TRBD2. V dropped 3 bases and J dropped 5; count of bases not matched to a gene: 5. This CDR3 is built from 17 residues. CDR1 is LNHDA, CDR2 SQIVND, per germline (reference sequence). The CDR3 DNA sequence: TGTGCCAGTAGTATGGGACTAGCGGGGGGCCCAAACAATGAGCAGTTCTTC. Translated: CASSMGLAGGPNNEQFF.

This chain links TRBV6-1 with TRBJ2-3, with 12 bases that match TRBD2. The CDR3 has 12 residues. V shed 9 bases, J shed 10 bases, and the junction held 5 bases outside the gene matches. The germline gives CDR1 MNHNS, CDR2 SASEGT. The CDR3 coding sequence is TGTGCCAGTTGGACTAGCGGGACAGCGCAGTATTTT. This encodes CASWTSGTAQYF.

This clone rates as medium-sized (0.01 to 0.1%). The rearrangement links TRBV6-1 to TRBJ2-7; 7 bases fit TRBD1. Germline CDR1 reads MNHNS; CDR2 reads SASEGT. Trimming removed 7 bases from V and 4 bases from J; junction bases left unmatched: 10. The CDR3 totals 14 residues. CDR3 loop: CASTQTGIGYEQYF. CDR3 sequence (DNA): TGTGCCAGCACCCAGACAGGGATAGGGTACGAGCAGTACTTC.

This chain connects TRBV4-2 to TRBJ2-3; 9 bases align to TRBD1. The CDR3 loop spans 15 amino acids. Germline CDR1 and CDR2: LGHNA and YNFKEQ. V trimming: 1 base; J trimming: 3 bases; junction bases outside the gene matches: 2. CDR3 nucleotide sequence: TGTGCCAGCAGCCAAGGACAGGGGGGGACAGATACGCAGTATTTT. Translated, it gives CASSQGQGGTDTQYF.

The genes are TRBV11-3 and TRBJ2-2, with D tentatively TRBD2 (6 bases). V was shortened by 5 bases and J by 2 bases, with 9 bases between the two germline ends. This CDR3 comprises 14 residues. Germline CDR1 SGHNT, CDR2 YENEEA. In DNA form, the CDR3 reads TGTGCCAGCAGCAGAGGGACTAACACCGGGGAGCTGTTTTTT. Translating gives CASSRGTNTGELFF.

This rearrangement joins TRBV29-1 to TRBJ2-5; tentatively, D is TRBD1 (5 bases). V lost 0 bases and J lost 0, with 20 bases in between. Looked up from germline, CDR1 is SQVTM and CDR2 is ANQGSEA. The CDR3 is 18 residues long. As DNA, the CDR3 is TGCAGCGTTGAAGATGGGGCCTACTCAGTAGGGTACCAAGAGACCCAGTACTTC. As protein: CSVEDGAYSVGYQETQYF.

The chain employs TRBV5-4 and TRBJ2-2, with D perhaps assigned TRBD1 or TRBD2 (5 bases each). Germline V gene lookup returns CDR1 SGHNT and CDR2 YYREEE (reference sequence). Trimming shortened V by 4 bases and J by 4 bases, and 17 bases separated the two germline ends. The CDR3 is made up of 16 amino acids. Here the CDR3 reads CASSPDVRAGTGELFF. The CDR3 DNA sequence: TGTGCCAGCAGCCCGGACGTCAGGGCGGGCACCGGGGAGCTGTTTTTT.

In its sample, this clone was seen a few times. The chain employs TRBV2 and TRBJ1-2; D remains ambiguous. Looked up from germline, CDR1 is SNHLY and CDR2 is FYNNEI. Trimming shortened V by 1 base and J by 4 bases, and 16 bases separated the two germline ends. The CDR3 is 16 residues long. CDR3 region: CASSEGRPRHSYGYTF. In DNA, the CDR3 is TGTGCCAGCAGTGAAGGGAGGCCGAGACATTCCTATGGCTACACCTTC.

As to this clone: The germline gene is not matched at one end of the junction; a read error may be the cause. J is TRBJ2-1 and V is TRBV30; TRBD1 or TRBD2 may be the D gene (6 bases each). Per the germline V gene, CDR1 is GTSNPN and CDR2 is SVGIG (reference sequence). The CDR3 loop spans 15 amino acids. CDR3 residues: CAWSSGDWSLYGQLF. CDR3 bases: TGTGCCTGGAGTTCAGGGGACTGGTCCCTCTATGGGCAGCTCTTC.

This chain uses TRBV4-3 with TRBJ2-3; 9 bases are shared with TRBD2. The CDR3 runs to 17 residues. CDR1 is LGHNA and CDR2 is YSLEER in the germline V gene. With 0 bases clipped from V and 1 base from J, the junction kept 5 bases outside the gene matches. The chain's CDR3 is CASSQDSASGGTDTQYF. CDR3 bases: TGCGCCAGCAGCCAAGATTCGGCTAGCGGGGGCACAGATACGCAGTATTTT.

V gene TRBV5-5 combines with J gene TRBJ1-3; no clear D. Germline V gene lookup returns CDR1 SGHKS and CDR2 YYEKEE (reference sequence). The germline V and J ends were trimmed by 1 base and 4 bases, with 15 bases remaining between them. The CDR3 is 16 residues long. The CDR3 bases are TGTGCCAGCAGCTTGTCTAATTCGCCTACAGGAAACACCATATATTTT. This sequence encodes CASSLSNSPTGNTIYF.

Remarks on this clone: The same CDR3 arises from other DNA sequences in this sample as well. This sequence joins TRBV9 and TRBJ1-1; D possibly corresponds to TRBD1 (6 bases). The CDR3 loop spans 14 amino acids. With 1 base removed from V and 1 base from J, the gap between germline ends came to 8 bases. Germline assignment: CDR1 SGDLS and CDR2 YYNGEE. The CDR3 loop is CASSVRQENTEAFF. Here the CDR3 DNA reads TGTGCCAGCAGCGTAAGACAGGAGAACACTGAAGCTTTCTTT.

The chain is built from TRBV2 and TRBJ1-1; D gene uncertain. Germline V gene sequence: CDR1 SNHLY, CDR2 FYNNEI. Trimming removed 5 bases from V and 0 bases from J, with 1 base in between. The CDR3 consists of 11 residues. CDR3 nucleotide sequence: TGTGCCAGCAGTTTGAACACTGAAGCTTTCTTT. Its translation: CASSLNTEAFF.